Shown below are 3 T cell receptor beta chains from a single sample sequenced in a study of cytomegalovirus exposure and HLA in healthy donors. PCR employed 60 Vbeta and 13 Jbeta primers. This table comes from immunoSEQ multiplex PCR, and its TCRdb copy is limited to in-frame clones, with some not included. The table records over 70,000 clones, less than 75% of them present only once. The specimen sequenced was PBMCs. Source of these receptors: a man aged 40-55 years in good health and CMV-seropositive.

As concerns this clone: One end of the junction fails to match germline, which may point to a read error. The genes are TRBV4-2 and TRBJ2-7, with D possibly matching TRBD1 (5 bases). Germline V lookup: CDR1 LGHNA, CDR2 YNFKEQ. There are 14 residues in the CDR3. The CDR3 loop reads CASSQGAVSYEQYF. CDR3 DNA: TGTGCCAGCAGTCAAGGGGCAGTTTCCTACGAGCAGTACTTC.

The rearrangement joins TRBV6-5 to TRBJ2-1, with D unresolved. Germline CDR1 MNHEY, CDR2 SVGAGI. V gave up 3 bases and J gave up 5 bases, with 8 bases separating them. There are 13 residues in the CDR3. CDR3 in amino acids: CASSYNFHNEQFF. CDR3 in DNA: TGTGCCAGCAGTTATAACTTCCACAATGAGCAGTTCTTC.

This clone was counted between two and nine times. Here the CDR3 DNA reads TGCAGCGGCACCCGGGGATCCACCGGGGAGCTGTTTTTT. This gives the protein CSGTRGSTGELFF. The gene calls are TRBV29-1 and TRBJ2-2; possible D gene TRBD2, 5 bases. The CDR3 totals 13 residues. The V gene's germline CDR1 is SQVTM and CDR2 ANQGSEA. V gave up 7 bases and J gave up 4 bases, with 13 bases separating them.